These 27 T cell receptor beta chains were sequenced from one sample in a study of patients and donors after allogeneic stem cell transplantation. TCRdb reprocessed the RT-PCR reads with MiXCR, giving one entry per CDR3 protein. The data show more than 850,000 distinct CDR3 sequences, under 20% seen once. The source material was blood, either unsorted or a sorted T cell fraction (not recorded which). These receptors all stem from a human donor who was either an allogeneic HSCT recipient or a stem cell or donor lymphocyte infusion donor (not recorded which). It is not recorded whose cells these are; they may come from a transplant donor.

This clonotype was detected only a few times. The CDR3 DNA reads TGTGCCAGCCGCGGTGGTGCACCCGAGGAGGGGCGGTCTTCCTACGAGCAGTACTTC. Translating it yields CASRGGAPEEGRSSYEQYF. The chain is built from TRBV25-1 and TRBJ2-7; tentatively, D is TRBD2 (6 bases). Trimming cost V 8 bases and J 1 base, with 30 bases left between them. CDR3 length equals 19 residues. Per the germline V gene, CDR1 is MGHDK and CDR2 is SYGVNS.

This chain uses TRBV24-1 with TRBJ2-5, with a tentative D call TRBD1 (5 bases). Trimming cost V 4 bases and J 2 bases, with 10 bases left between them. CDR3 size: 14 residues. Per the germline V gene, CDR1 is KGHDR and CDR2 is SFDVKD. The CDR3, as DNA: TGTGCCACCAGTGACCCAAGACAGCAAGAGACCCAGTACTTC. Its protein is CATSDPRQQETQYF.

V is TRBV6-5 and J is TRBJ2-2; D is unresolved. Germline CDR1 reads MNHEY; CDR2 reads SVGAGI. The CDR3 consists of 17 residues. V dropped 1 base and J dropped 5 bases, with 17 bases sitting between them. This chain's CDR3 is CASSYLSQQVETGELFF. The CDR3 DNA is TGTGCCAGCAGTTACTTGTCCCAGCAGGTTGAGACCGGGGAGCTGTTTTTT.

A few counts support this clonotype. The CDR3 DNA reads TGCGCCAGCAGCCAAGATGGCAGGACTGGAGACTACAATGAGCAGTTCTTC. Its protein is CASSQDGRTGDYNEQFF. This chain joins TRBV4-3 and TRBJ2-1; possible D gene TRBD2, 5 bases. Germline V gives CDR1 LGHNA, CDR2 YSLEER. The CDR3 totals 17 residues. V gave up 0 bases and J gave up 3 bases, with 15 bases separating them.

This clonotype occurred many times. The chain has TRBV12-3 or TRBV12-4 and TRBJ2-3; TRBD1 aligns across 10 bases. This CDR3 is built from 15 residues. Trimming removed 6 bases from V and 3 bases from J; junction bases left unmatched: 6. The CDR3 region is CASSRTGGKTDTQYF. The CDR3 DNA sequence: TGTGCCAGCAGCCGGACAGGGGGAAAGACAGATACGCAGTATTTT.

The chain recombines TRBV12-3 or TRBV12-4 with TRBJ2-1; TRBD2 matches 7 bases. Losses at the gene ends were 7 bases for V and 8 bases for J; bases not matched to a gene: 11. CDR3 length: 14 residues. The CDR3 bases are TGTGCCAGCACGGAGGTGCGGGGGAGGGATGAGCAGTTCTTC. Its translation: CASTEVRGRDEQFF.

This chain joins TRBV4-3 and TRBJ2-1, with TRBD2 identical over 12 bases. Trimming at V came to 1 base and at J to 8 bases, leaving 9 bases not matched to a gene. The CDR3 extends over 17 amino acids. Per the germline V gene, CDR1 is LGHNA and CDR2 is YSLEER. CDR3 bases: TGCGCCAGCAGCCAAGGGCCGACTAGCGGGGGCCTTCATGAGCAGTTCTTC. This translates into CASSQGPTSGGLHEQFF.

CDR3 DNA: TGCAGTGCTAGAGACCGAACAGGGGCGAACACTGAAGCTTTCTTT. As protein: CSARDRTGANTEAFF. The gene calls are TRBV20-1 and TRBJ1-1, with 7 positions matching TRBD1. The germline V gene encodes CDR1 DFQATT and CDR2 SNEGSKA (reference sequence). There are 15 residues in the CDR3. V gave up 0 bases and J gave up 1 base; unmatched junction bases: 5.

The table lists this clonotype with a few counts. The chain recombines TRBV7-9 with TRBJ2-7; TRBD1 matches at 7 bases. The CDR3 consists of 15 residues. Germline V gene data show CDR1 as SEHNR and CDR2 as FQNEAQ (reference sequence). V shed 5 bases and J 0 bases; nucleotides not matched to a gene: 7. CDR3 DNA sequence: TGTGCCAGCAGCGACAGACAGGGATCCTCCTACGAGCAGTACTTC. Protein product: CASSDRQGSSYEQYF.

The table lists this clonotype with a few counts. V is TRBV7-9 and J is TRBJ2-3, with D perhaps TRBD2 (7 bases). Germline loops: CDR1 SEHNR, CDR2 FQNEAQ (reference sequence). This CDR3 contains 15 residues. Trimming took 5 bases from V and 4 from J, leaving 16 bases between them. The CDR3 reads CASSPLRGGADTQYF. CDR3 nucleotide sequence: TGTGCCAGCAGCCCATTGAGGGGGGGGGCAGATACGCAGTATTTT.

This clonotype has only a few counts. The V and J genes are TRBV4-1 and TRBJ2-3; 9 bases match TRBD2. Germline V gene data show CDR1 as MGHRA and CDR2 as YSYEKL. V shed 0 bases and J 5 bases; nucleotides not matched to a gene: 6. This CDR3 has 16 amino acids. CDR3 bases: TGCGCCAGCAGCCAAGAGGCGGGGGGGGTTCAAGATACGCAGTATTTT. Encoded protein: CASSQEAGGVQDTQYF.

The chain recombines TRBV20-1 with TRBJ2-7; TRBD1 or TRBD2 may be the D gene (5 bases each). The V and J ends lost 6 bases and 2 bases respectively, with 17 bases between them. CDR1 and CDR2 (germline): DFQATT, SNEGSKA (reference sequence). The CDR3 contains 14 residues. CDR3 coding DNA: TGCAGTGCCACAGGCCATCGGGGCGCCTACGAGCAGTACTTC. This translates into CSATGHRGAYEQYF.

This clonotype was observed at least ten times. The chain joins TRBV4-3 to TRBJ2-1; 7 bases fit TRBD2. The CDR3 consists of 19 residues. The J segment lost 0 bases and the V segment lost 2 bases, leaving 13 bases of the junction unmatched. Germline loops: CDR1 LGHNA, CDR2 YSLEER. The CDR3 region is CASSQLRRGTTSSYNEQFF. The CDR3 DNA reads as TGCGCCAGCAGCCAACTACGACGAGGGACTACCAGCTCCTACAATGAGCAGTTCTTC.

The V and J genes are TRBV12-3 or TRBV12-4 and TRBJ1-2; the match to TRBD1 covers 9 bases. V was pared by 5 bases and J by 7 bases, with 11 bases of the junction left unmatched. The CDR3 is 15 residues long. The CDR3 here is CASSRAGQGFGGYTF. CDR3 coding DNA: TGTGCCAGCAGTCGGGCGGGACAGGGATTTGGTGGCTACACCTTC.

On this clonotype: An end of the junction differs from the germline gene, which may be a read error. The chain's CDR3 is CASSPTGVRTGELFF. Written as DNA, the CDR3 is TGTGCTAGCAGCCCTACAGGGGTGCGAACCGGGGAGCTGTTTTTT. The chain is built from TRBV7-7 and TRBJ2-2, with 7 bases that match TRBD1. Germline lookup yields CDR1 SSHAT and CDR2 FNYEAQ (reference sequence). The CDR3 has 15 residues.

The chain carries TRBV29-1 and TRBJ1-2; D might be TRBD1 (6 bases). The germline V gene encodes CDR1 SQVTM and CDR2 ANQGSEA. The CDR3 length is 13 residues. V gave up 3 bases and J gave up 5 bases, with 13 bases separating them. CDR3 coding DNA: TGCAGCGTTGAGGGGGGGCTGGGGTATGGCTACACCTTC. It translates to CSVEGGLGYGYTF.

This clonotype was seen many times. The J gene is TRBJ2-2, the V gene TRBV5-1; 9 positions agree with TRBD1. The ends lost 4 bases at V and 4 bases at J; junction bases unmatched: 2. Germline V gene data show CDR1 as SGHRS and CDR2 as YFSETQ. This CDR3 is 14 amino acids long. The CDR3 DNA reads TGCGCCAGCAGCCAGGGACAGGGCACCGGGGAGCTGTTTTTT. Translated, it gives CASSQGQGTGELFF.

The chain links TRBV7-3 to TRBJ1-6; no firm D call. The CDR3 is 15 residues long. V was clipped by 5 bases and J by 7 bases, with 15 bases between them. Germline assignment: CDR1 SGHTA and CDR2 FQGTGA. CDR3 region: CASSPESEKNSPLHF. CDR3 nucleotides: TGTGCCAGCAGCCCCGAATCGGAAAAAAATTCACCCCTCCACTTT.

V usage is TRBV20-1 and J usage is TRBJ1-5; D is perhaps TRBD1 (5 bases). CDR1 is DFQATT, CDR2 SNEGSKA, per germline (reference sequence). Trimming removed 4 bases from V and 7 bases from J, with 11 bases in between. The CDR3 totals 12 residues. CDR3 sequence reads: CSANTGAQPQHF. The CDR3 bases are TGCAGTGCTAATACAGGAGCACAGCCCCAGCATTTT.

V gene TRBV12-3 or TRBV12-4 combines with J gene TRBJ1-2; D may be TRBD1 (6 bases). The CDR3 length is 13 residues. Trimming stripped 7 bases from V and 6 bases from J, with 15 bases between. Here the CDR3 reads CASTPDRWHGYTF. The CDR3 bases are TGTGCCAGCACCCCAGACAGGTGGCATGGCTACACCTTC.

This clonotype was recorded a few times. The genes are TRBV25-1 and TRBJ1-2; D gene uncertain. Germline-derived CDR1 and CDR2 are MGHDK and SYGVNS. The CDR3 length is 13 residues. V was shortened by 0 bases and J by 3 bases, with 5 bases between the two germline ends. In nucleotides, the CDR3 is TGTGCCAGCAGTGAATACCATTACTATGGCTACACCTTC. The encoded protein is CASSEYHYYGYTF.

This clonotype was seen a handful of times. The gene calls are TRBV4-3 and TRBJ1-1, with a possible D match to TRBD1 (6 bases). The CDR3 contains 15 residues. V lost 3 bases to trimming and J lost 0 bases, with 11 bases between them. Germline values: CDR1 LGHNA, CDR2 YSLEER. This CDR3 reads CASSHGQPMNTEAFF. CDR3 DNA: TGCGCCAGCAGCCACGGACAGCCTATGAACACTGAAGCTTTCTTT.

This rearrangement joins TRBV7-9 to TRBJ1-4, with D maybe TRBD1 (5 bases). Germline V gene lookup returns CDR1 SEHNR and CDR2 FQNEAQ (reference sequence). This CDR3 contains 13 residues. V lost 10 bases, J lost 8 bases, and 17 bases lay in between. Here the CDR3 reads CATARGKGEKLFF. CDR3 coding DNA: TGTGCCACAGCACGGGGGAAGGGAGAAAAACTGTTTTTT.

V gene TRBV5-1 combines with J gene TRBJ1-5; D remains ambiguous. The V gene lost 0 bases and the J gene lost 4 bases, with 8 bases spanning the gap. This CDR3 comprises 14 residues. Germline V gene lookup returns CDR1 SGHRS and CDR2 YFSETQ. Here the CDR3 DNA reads TGCGCCAGCAGCTTGGACAACGTTAATCAGCCCCAGCATTTT. This codes for CASSLDNVNQPQHF.

V and J are TRBV30 and TRBJ1-3; D call uncertain. The CDR3 length is 13 residues. Germline-derived CDR1 and CDR2 are GTSNPN and SVGIG (reference sequence). Trimming took 0 bases from V and 4 from J, leaving 7 bases between them. The CDR3 protein is CAWSVRFGNTIYF. The CDR3, as DNA: TGTGCCTGGAGTGTACGGTTCGGAAACACCATATATTTT.

This clonotype has more than one count but fewer than ten. The CDR3 region is CAWSVDGSSGNTIYF. CDR3 bases: TGTGCCTGGAGTGTAGATGGCAGCTCTGGAAACACCATATATTTT. The chain joins TRBV30 to TRBJ1-3; D uncertain. Germline lookup yields CDR1 GTSNPN and CDR2 SVGIG (reference sequence). CDR3 length equals 15 residues. V lost 0 bases, J lost 0 bases, and 9 bases lay in between.

The genes are TRBV27 and TRBJ1-2, with D tentatively TRBD1 (5 bases). CDR1 and CDR2 from the germline V gene are MNHEY and SMNVEV (reference sequence). V was cut by 2 bases and J by 0 bases, with 10 bases left in between. The CDR3 is 15 amino acids. The CDR3 nucleotides are TGTGCCAGCAGTTTACGGGGGTTAGCTAACTATGGCTACACCTTC. The encoded protein is CASSLRGLANYGYTF.